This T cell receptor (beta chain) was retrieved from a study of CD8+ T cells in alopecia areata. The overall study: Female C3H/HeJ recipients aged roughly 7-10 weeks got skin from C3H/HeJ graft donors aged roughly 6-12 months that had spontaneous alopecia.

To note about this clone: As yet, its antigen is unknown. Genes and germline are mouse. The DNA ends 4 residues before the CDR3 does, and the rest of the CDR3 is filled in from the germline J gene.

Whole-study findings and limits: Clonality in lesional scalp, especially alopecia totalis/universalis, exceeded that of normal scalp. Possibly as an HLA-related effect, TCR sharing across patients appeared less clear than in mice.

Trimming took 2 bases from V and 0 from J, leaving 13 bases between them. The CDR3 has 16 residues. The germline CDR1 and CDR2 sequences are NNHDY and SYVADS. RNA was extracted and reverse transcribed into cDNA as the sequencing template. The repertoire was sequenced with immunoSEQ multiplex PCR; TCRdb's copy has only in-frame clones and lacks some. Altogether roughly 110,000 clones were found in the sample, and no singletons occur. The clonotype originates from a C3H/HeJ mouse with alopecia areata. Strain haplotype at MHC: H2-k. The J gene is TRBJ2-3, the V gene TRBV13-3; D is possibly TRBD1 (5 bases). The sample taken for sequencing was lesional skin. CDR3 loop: CASSENQGPSAETLYF. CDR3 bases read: TGTGCCAGCAGTGAAAATCAGGGCCCTAGTGCAGAA.